The present T cell receptor (beta chain) was sequenced within a study of graft-versus-host responses after intestinal transplantation. Study overall: After anti-thymocyte globulin induction, recipients took tacrolimus and steroids for 2 to 3 years.

Details on this clone: Its antigen is as yet unknown.

Measured with immunoSEQ multiplex PCR; TCRdb has only the in-frame clones, and not every one. Among about 88,000 clones listed, around 93% were seen once. The V and J ends lost 6 bases and 0 bases respectively, with 18 bases between them. This CDR3 comprises 17 residues. Germline CDR1 and CDR2: LNHDA and SQIVND (reference sequence). The chain has TRBV19 and TRBJ1-5; D is undetermined. This TCR came from a human donor who was the organ donor for an intestinal transplant. Sequenced here: unstimulated CD4+ T cells sorted from spleen or lymph node cells, sampled before transplant. The CDR3 region has the DNA TGTGCCAGTAGCCTACTCGACACTCATAGTAGCAATCAGCCCCAGCATTTT. This sequence encodes CASSLLDTHSSNQPQHF.